Below are 23 T cell receptor beta chains sequenced from a single sample in a study of OX40 agonist ivuxolimab in advanced cancers. The method behind the library was the immunoSEQ multiplex PCR assay. Entries here come from immuneACCESS through TCRdb and include only in-frame sequences with V and J called. Some clones fail to appear in such tables; in the studies checked, an unresolved V gene covers under half of the shortfall, and the cause of the remainder is unknown. The sample table records 45,000 to 60,000 clones; just over 90% of these occur just once. The top ten hold 10% to 15% of the sample. Sequenced material: CD4+ or CD8+ T cells sorted from blood, taken in a trial of the OX40 agonist ivuxolimab. The receptors derive from an adult with an advanced solid tumor such as melanoma, head and neck, liver or kidney cancer.

V gene TRBV2 combines with J gene TRBJ1-1, with TRBD1 matching over 7 bases. V gave up 6 bases and J gave up 10 bases; unmatched junction bases: 8. CDR1 and CDR2 (germline): SNHLY, FYNNEI. The CDR3 contains 12 residues. CDR3 residues: CASSLDREGAFF. The CDR3 nucleotides read TGTGCCAGCAGCTTAGACAGGGAGGGAGCTTTCTTT.

CDR3 nucleotide sequence: TGCAGCGTTGAAGATATATTAGGACAGCGTGTTTCCTACAATGAGCAGTTCTTC. Protein: CSVEDILGQRVSYNEQFF. V usage is TRBV29-1 and J usage is TRBJ2-1, with a tentative D call TRBD1 (6 bases). The CDR3 has 18 amino acids. V was clipped by 0 bases and J by 1 base, with 19 bases between them. Per germline, CDR1 SQVTM and CDR2 ANQGSEA.

This chain joins TRBV5-1 and TRBJ2-1; D uncertain. CDR3 length: 15 residues. The V gene lost 2 bases and the J gene lost 0 bases, with 9 bases spanning the gap. Germline CDR1 is SGHRS and CDR2 is YFSETQ. The CDR3 coding sequence is TGCGCCAGCAGCTTTATGGATAGCTCCTACAATGAGCAGTTCTTC. This codes for CASSFMDSSYNEQFF.

This sequence joins TRBV7-9 and TRBJ1-4; D unclear. This CDR3 has 16 amino acids. CDR1 is SEHNR, CDR2 FQNEAQ, per germline (reference sequence). V lost 4 bases to trimming and J lost 7 bases, with 19 bases between them. The CDR3 DNA is TGTGCCAGCAGCTCCCGCCGGGGAACGGAGGGTGAAAAACTGTTTTTT. Residues: CASSSRRGTEGEKLFF.

This clone occurred once. V usage is TRBV19 and J usage is TRBJ2-1; D could derive from TRBD1 or TRBD2 (5 bases each). Trimming took 2 bases from V and 0 from J, leaving 11 bases between them. Per germline, CDR1 LNHDA and CDR2 SQIVND (reference sequence). This CDR3 spans 16 amino acids. DNA for the CDR3: TGTGCCAGTAGTATAAAGTCGGGGACCTCCTACAATGAGCAGTTCTTC. Protein sequence: CASSIKSGTSYNEQFF.

This chain connects TRBV11-2 to TRBJ2-7; 8 nucleotides match TRBD2. The CDR3 loop spans 16 amino acids. In germline, CDR1 is SGHAT, CDR2 FQNNGV. V was clipped by 1 base and J by 1 base; unmatched bases: 6. CDR3 bases: TGTGCCAGCAGCTTAGCGGGGGGGGAACGTTCCTACGAGCAGTACTTC. Protein: CASSLAGGERSYEQYF.

Only one count was recorded for this clone. The chain carries TRBV29-1 and TRBJ2-1; 10 bases align to TRBD2. The germline gives CDR1 SQVTM, CDR2 ANQGSEA. The V gene end was trimmed by 5 bases and the J gene end by 9 bases; junction bases not matched to a gene: 10. The CDR3 sequence is 14 residues long. For the CDR3, the DNA is TGCAGCGTTACCCCGCTAGCGGGAGTTACTGAGCAGTTCTTC. Translating gives CSVTPLAGVTEQFF.

The rearrangement links TRBV18 to TRBJ2-2; D unresolved. Germline V lookup: CDR1 KGHSH, CDR2 LQKENI. This CDR3 is built from 17 residues. V gave up 4 bases and J gave up 1 base, with 16 bases separating them. CDR3 coding DNA: TGTGCCAGCTCACGACTGTCACTCAGCCGGAACACCGGGGAGCTGTTTTTT. Protein sequence: CASSRLSLSRNTGELFF. The full variable domain, its missing parts supplied by reference TRBV18 and TRBJ2-2, is NAGVMQNPRHLVRRRGQEARLRCSPMKGHSHVYWYRQLPEEGLKFMVYLQKENIIDESGMPKERFSAEFPKEGPSILRIQQVVRGDSAAYFCASSRLSLSRNTGELFFGEGSRLTVL.

The J gene is TRBJ2-5, the V gene TRBV5-6; either TRBD1 or TRBD2 may fit D (6 bases each). The J call may be incorrect, as the DNA end agrees better with TRBJ2-7. Germline loops: CDR1 SGHDT, CDR2 YYEEEE. The CDR3 sequence is 13 residues long. The CDR3 reads CASSWGAGYEQYF. As DNA, the CDR3 is TGTGCCAGCAGCTGGGGGGCCGGCTACGAGCAGTACTTC.

This chain joins TRBV7-9 and TRBJ2-7, with TRBD1 as a possible D gene (6 bases). Between the trimmed V and J ends, which lost 1 base and 5 bases, there was a span of 24 bases. This CDR3 region has 18 residues. Germline V gene lookup returns CDR1 SEHNR and CDR2 FQNEAQ (reference sequence). The CDR3 nucleotides read TGTGCCAGCAGCTTAGTCGGTCTTAGGAGTGGGGCAGGGGACGAGCAGTACTTC. This codes for CASSLVGLRSGAGDEQYF.

The rearrangement links TRBV18 to TRBJ2-3, with 8 bases matching TRBD2. Germline V gene lookup returns CDR1 KGHSH and CDR2 LQKENI. There are 16 residues in the CDR3. Trimming cost V 2 bases and J 2 bases; bases outside gene matches: 6. In DNA, the CDR3 is TGTGCCAGCTCACCATGGGGACTAGACTCCACAGATACGCAGTATTTT. Its protein product is CASSPWGLDSTDTQYF.

This chain connects TRBV7-9 to TRBJ2-2, with D hard to call. The CDR3 spans 13 residues. Germline values: CDR1 SEHNR, CDR2 FQNEAQ (reference sequence). Trimming left V 4 bases short and J 6 bases short, with 9 bases between. In DNA form, the CDR3 reads TGTGCCAGCAGCTCCCAATTTCCCGGGGAGCTGTTTTTT. It yields the protein CASSSQFPGELFF.

The CDR3 reads CASSVDRNTEAFF. CDR3 nucleotides: TGTGCCAGCAGTGTGGACAGGAACACTGAAGCTTTCTTT. The V call is TRBV6-4, the J call TRBJ1-1, with a weak D call TRBD1 (6 bases). This CDR3 has 13 residues. The V and J ends lost 4 bases and 1 base respectively, with 7 bases between them. Germline CDR1 MRHNA, CDR2 SNTAGT.

The chain carries TRBV6-1 and TRBJ2-7, with D hard to call. The CDR3 consists of 12 residues. Germline V gene sequence: CDR1 MNHNS, CDR2 SASEGT. V gave up 1 base and J gave up 5 bases, with 6 bases separating them. The CDR3 spells CASSEERDEQYF. The DNA of the CDR3 is TGTGCCAGCAGTGAAGAACGGGACGAGCAGTACTTC.

The chain recombines TRBV6-6 with TRBJ2-7, with D perhaps matching TRBD1 (6 bases). The CDR3 loop spans 14 amino acids. The germline V and J ends were trimmed by 3 bases and 5 bases, with 14 bases remaining between them. Germline assignment: CDR1 MNHNY and CDR2 SVGAGI (reference sequence). CDR3 sequence: CASSYGTGYNEQYF. The CDR3 DNA follows: TGTGCCAGCAGTTATGGTACAGGGTACAACGAGCAGTACTTC.

This clone was counted once. The CDR3 bases are TGTGCCAGCTCACCACCGAGTCTCTCAGGGGGAAACATTCAGTACTTC. Residues: CASSPPSLSGGNIQYF. This chain uses TRBV18 with TRBJ2-4; 7 nucleotides agree with TRBD1. In germline, CDR1 is KGHSH, CDR2 LQKENI. J lost 6 bases, V lost 0 bases, and 8 bases had no gene match. The CDR3 runs to 16 residues.

The chain carries TRBV11-2 and TRBJ2-7; 9 bases align to TRBD1. The CDR3 covers 15 residues. V was clipped by 3 bases and J by 0 bases; unmatched bases: 3. Per germline, CDR1 SGHAT and CDR2 FQNNGV. CDR3 loop: CASSLDRGFSYEQYF. The CDR3 nucleotides are TGTGCCAGCAGCTTGGACAGGGGATTCTCCTACGAGCAGTACTTC.

This clone was seen just once. The chain employs TRBV14 and TRBJ2-5, with 10 positions matching TRBD2. The trim removed 2 bases at V and 0 bases at J, leaving 9 bases unmatched. This CDR3 has 18 amino acids. CDR1 and CDR2 (germline): SGHDN, FVKESK. CDR3 nucleotides: TGTGCCAGCAGCCAAAACCTAGCGGGGGCCTTGTACCAAGAGACCCAGTACTTC. It yields the protein CASSQNLAGALYQETQYF.

The chain combines TRBV5-4 with TRBJ2-7; D possibly corresponds to TRBD1 (5 bases). CDR1 and CDR2 from the germline V gene are SGHNT and YYREEE (reference sequence). V was trimmed by 2 bases and J by 6 bases, leaving 15 bases between them. This CDR3 is 14 amino acids long. The CDR3 protein is CASSLSRVNGEQYF. In DNA, the CDR3 is TGTGCCAGCAGCTTATCCAGGGTAAATGGCGAGCAGTACTTC.

The chain uses TRBV4-1 and TRBJ1-2; D is unresolved. This CDR3 is built from 13 residues. The germline gives CDR1 MGHRA, CDR2 YSYEKL. The ends were cut back, 5 bases at V and 5 bases at J, with 12 bases in the middle. CDR3 loop: CASSKMAGYGYTF. Here the CDR3 DNA reads TGCGCCAGCAGCAAGATGGCGGGGTATGGCTACACCTTC.

In DNA form, the CDR3 reads TGTGCCAGCACTCACCAGGGGGTATACGAGCAGTACTTC. Translating gives CASTHQGVYEQYF. V and J are TRBV28 and TRBJ2-7; 7 positions agree with TRBD1. The germline gives CDR1 MDHEN, CDR2 SYDVKM. V lost 7 bases to trimming and J lost 4 bases; unmatched junction nucleotides: 7. This CDR3 region has 13 residues.

The chain couples TRBV13 to TRBJ2-2; the D is unclear. The germline gives CDR1 PRHDT, CDR2 FYEKMQ (reference sequence). The CDR3 totals 18 residues. V was trimmed by 6 bases and J by 2 bases, leaving 22 bases between them. CDR3 nucleotide sequence: TGTGCCAGCAGTCTCCCCCTCTACGACACGGCCAACACCGGGGAGCTGTTTTTT. Translated: CASSLPLYDTANTGELFF.

V usage is TRBV19 and J usage is TRBJ1-1; D is uncertain. The V and J ends lost 7 bases and 0 bases respectively, with 6 bases between them. The CDR3 loop spans 12 amino acids. Germline assignment: CDR1 LNHDA and CDR2 SQIVND (reference sequence). The CDR3 region is CASKALNTEAFF. CDR3 DNA: TGTGCCAGTAAGGCACTGAACACTGAAGCTTTCTTT.